The present T cell receptor (beta chain) was sequenced within a study of CD8+CD57+ T cells in acquired aplastic anemia. For the study at large: The study obtained an average of approximately 2.9 ug of DNA from sorted CD4+ and CD8+ cells.

Details on this clonotype: The antigen is undetermined.

V shed 3 bases, J shed 5 bases, and the junction held 2 bases outside the gene matches. Per the germline V gene, CDR1 is MDHEN and CDR2 is SYDVKM. The CDR3 runs to 15 residues. Genomic DNA, the template, was used for profiling of the TCR beta VDJ and CDR3. TCRdb reprocessed the reads via MiXCR and lists one record per CDR3 protein. This table holds roughly 260,000 distinct CDR3 sequences, around 46% found once. Overall study findings and caveats: The study identified roughly 29 CD8+ CDR3 sequences shared by patients and controls. CD8+ Simpson's diversity showed no significant patient-control difference.

Patients picked for sequencing had shown CD8+CD57+ cell expansion detected by flow cytometry. Patients had not yet gotten any therapy when their blood was taken for sampling. This clonotype originated in a human donor with aplastic anemia. Sequenced: sorted CD4+, CD8+, or CD8+CD57+ T cells (not recorded which) from PBMCs. The chain is built from TRBV28 and TRBJ2-1; TRBD2 aligns across 12 bases. For the CDR3, the DNA is TGTGCCAGCAGTTTTCGACTAGCGGGAGACAATGAGCAGTTCTTC. Translation gives CASSFRLAGDNEQFF.